This is a list of T cell receptor beta chains from one sample in a study of blood T cell repertoires in COVID-19. Sequencing was performed with immunoSEQ multiplex PCR; in TCRdb, only in-frame clones are kept and a portion is missing. The sample has 140,000 to 150,000 clones, around 87% seen once. Sequenced sample: peripheral blood. Receptors were obtained from a man at least 80 years old with acute or convalescent COVID-19. Each CDR3 is given with its conserved first and last residue. The D gene is left open where the match is weak. The size of a clone is reported for some rows only, either as once, few or many, or as a class for expanded clones.

V,J,size,D,DNA,CDR3
TRBV4-1,TRBJ2-2,-,-,TGCGCCAGCAGCCAAGAAGGACAGCGAAGGGGCGGGGAGCTGTTTTTT,CASSQEGQRRGGELFF
TRBV5-1,TRBJ2-4,-,-,TGCGCCAGCAGCTTGGACGGGACTCAAAACATTCAGTACTTC,CASSLDGTQNIQYF
TRBV9,TRBJ2-5,-,TRBD2,TGTGCCAGCAGCCCGAGCGGGAAAACCCAGTACTTC,CASSPSGKTQYF
TRBV7-2,TRBJ1-1,-,-,TGTGCCAGCAGCTTCAGTGCACATCCGAACACTGAAGCTTTCTTT,CASSFSAHPNTEAFF
TRBV10-3,TRBJ2-7,-,TRBD1,TGTGCCATCCAGGGGGCTCAGGCCTACGAGCAGTACTTC,CAIQGAQAYEQYF
TRBV6-4,TRBJ1-5,-,-,TGTGCCAGCAGCCGGGACATCAATCAGCCCCAGCATTTT,CASSRDINQPQHF
TRBV6-6,TRBJ1-2,few,TRBD1,TGTGCCAGCAGAGGGACAGGCCCGGGGGACTATGGCTACACCTTC,CASRGTGPGDYGYTF
TRBV6-4,TRBJ2-7,-,-,TGTGCCAGCAGTGAGCCCCCGGGCAGGGGCGAGCAGTACTTC,CASSEPPGRGEQYF
TRBV28,TRBJ1-5,-,TRBD1,TGTGCCAGCACACAAAAGGGCAGGGGGGCTTATAGCAATCAGCCCCAGCATTTT,CASTQKGRGAYSNQPQHF
TRBV5-1,TRBJ2-7,-,TRBD2,TGCGCCAGCAGCTTGGGTTTTAGCGGGTCATCCTACGAGCAGTACTTC,CASSLGFSGSSYEQYF
TRBV5-4,TRBJ2-7,few,TRBD2,TGTGCCAGCAGCTTCATTAGCGGGAGCTACGAGCAGTACTTC,CASSFISGSYEQYF
TRBV6-5,TRBJ2-6,-,-,TGTGCCAGCAGTATAGGGGGCTCTGGGGCCAACGTCCTGACTTTC,CASSIGGSGANVLTF
TRBV7-2,TRBJ1-3,-,-,TGTGCCAGCAGCGGTGTAGGTTCCGGGGCTGGAAACACCATATATTTT,CASSGVGSGAGNTIYF
TRBV5-1,TRBJ1-2,-,TRBD1,TGCGCCAGCAGCCCCGAAGGCGGGACAGGGCTCTATGGCTACACCTTC,CASSPEGGTGLYGYTF
TRBV5-1,TRBJ2-2,few,-,TGCGCCAGCAGCCGAACAGGTTCCGCGAACACCGGGGAGCTGTTTTTT,CASSRTGSANTGELFF
TRBV9,TRBJ2-2,-,-,TGTGCCAGCAGCTCAGGGACATACACCGGGGAGCTGTTTTTT,CASSSGTYTGELFF
TRBV29-1,TRBJ1-6,once,-,TGCAGCGCCGGGGGAGGTAATTCACCCCTCCACTTT,CSAGGGNSPLHF
TRBV9,TRBJ1-2,-,-,TGTGCCAGCAGCGTCGAGACTGATTATGGCTACACCTTC,CASSVETDYGYTF
TRBV27,TRBJ2-4,-,TRBD2,TGTGCCAGCAGTTCCCCTAGCGGTCTAGCCAAAAACATTCAGTACTTC,CASSSPSGLAKNIQYF
TRBV7-7,TRBJ2-2,-,TRBD2,TGTGCTAGCTCATCTAGCGGGGGGGCCATCGGGGAGCTGTTTTTT,CASSSSGGAIGELFF
TRBV7-9,TRBJ1-1,-,-,TGTGCCAGCAGCCCGGAGTATCTTGAGATGAACACTGAAGCTTTCTTT,CASSPEYLEMNTEAFF
TRBV20-1,TRBJ2-1,-,TRBD1,TGCAGTGCTATTGAGGCCGGGACAGGGGATTTAAATGAGCAGTTCTTC,CSAIEAGTGDLNEQFF
TRBV28,TRBJ1-2,-,-,TGTGCCAGCACCCCGCGGGGCTACTATGGCTACACCTTC,CASTPRGYYGYTF
TRBV3-1/TRBV3-2,TRBJ2-5,few,-,TGTGCCAGCAGCCAAGATCTTGTGGAGCGGGAGACCCAGTACTTC,CASSQDLVERETQYF
TRBV6-4,TRBJ2-7,-,-,TGTGCCAGCAGCCCGGACAGAAGCTCCTACGAGCAGTACTTC,CASSPDRSSYEQYF
TRBV7-2,TRBJ2-3,-,-,TGTGCCAGCAGCCCCCGGGGGACTAGCACAGATACGCAGTATTTT,CASSPRGTSTDTQYF
TRBV12-3/TRBV12-4,TRBJ1-5,-,-,TGTGCCAGCAGGGACAGAAGTCAGCCCCAGCATTTT,CASRDRSQPQHF
TRBV27,TRBJ2-2,-,TRBD2,TGTGCCAGCAGTCAAGCCGGGACTAGCAGAACCGGGGAGCTGTTTTTT,CASSQAGTSRTGELFF
TRBV10-3,TRBJ1-1,-,-,TGTGCCATCAGGGTAGCAGACACTGAAGCTTTCTTT,CAIRVADTEAFF
TRBV21-1,TRBJ1-2,-,-,TGTGCCAGCGCACGATATTGGTTCGTTAGACAGGGGAAAAGAACCAACTATGGCTACACCTTC,CASARYWFVRQGKRTNYGYTF
TRBV5-1,TRBJ2-1,-,TRBD1,TGCGCCAGCAGCACGAACCAGGGGGCCCCCTACAATGAGCAGTTCTTC,CASSTNQGAPYNEQFF
TRBV9,TRBJ1-4,-,-,TGTGCCAGCAGCGCTTTGGGGACAAATGAAAAACTGTTTTTT,CASSALGTNEKLFF
TRBV5-4,TRBJ1-6,-,-,TGTGCCAGCAGCTTGGTTCAGTCAGGCCACTCCTATAATTCACCCCTCCACTTT,CASSLVQSGHSYNSPLHF
TRBV11-3,TRBJ1-1,-,-,TGTGCCAGCAGCTTAGACCCGGCCGGCGGTACTGAAGCTTTCTTT,CASSLDPAGGTEAFF
TRBV6-5,TRBJ1-2,-,-,TGTGCCAGCAGTTTATCCGGGATGGGAGGCTACACCTTC,CASSLSGMGGYTF
TRBV27,TRBJ2-3,-,TRBD2,TGTGCCAGCAGTTCCCCCTCGCGGGGGAGCACAGATACGCAGTATTTT,CASSSPSRGSTDTQYF
TRBV5-6,TRBJ2-3,-,TRBD1,TGTGCCAGCAGCACGGGACAGGCGCAGTATTTT,CASSTGQAQYF
TRBV3-1/TRBV3-2,TRBJ1-2,-,-,TGTGCCAGCAGCCAAGATTCCGTGGGACTTCTATATGGCTACACCTTC,CASSQDSVGLLYGYTF
TRBV19,TRBJ1-5,-,TRBD1,TGTGCCAGTAGTAATCCGGGACAGGGCAGCAATCAGCCCCAGCATTTT,CASSNPGQGSNQPQHF
TRBV6-1,TRBJ1-4,-,TRBD1,TGTGCCAGCAGTGAAAACAGGGGGACAGGTGAAAAACTGTTTTTT,CASSENRGTGEKLFF
TRBV2,TRBJ2-6,-,-,TGTGCCAGCAGTGTCGAGGCCAGCCTCGGGGCCAACGTCCTGACTTTC,CASSVEASLGANVLTF
TRBV5-1,TRBJ2-2,-,TRBD2,TGCGCCAGCAGCTTAAGGACGGGAGGTTTTAATGCCGGGGAGCTGTTTTTT,CASSLRTGGFNAGELFF
TRBV7-2,TRBJ1-1,-,-,TGTGCCAGCAGCTTAGAGGGGACATGGTATACTGAAGCTTTCTTT,CASSLEGTWYTEAFF
TRBV3-1/TRBV3-2,TRBJ2-3,-,-,TGTGCCAGCAGCCCTCGCCAGGGGACAGATACGCAGTATTTT,CASSPRQGTDTQYF
TRBV15,TRBJ1-1,-,-,TGTGCCACCAGCAGAGATCGGGGGGCATACACTGAAGCTTTCTTT,CATSRDRGAYTEAFF
TRBV6-1,TRBJ1-3,few,-,TGTGCCAGCAGTGTTTCGACAGGCCGGGGAAGCTCTGGAAACACCATATATTTT,CASSVSTGRGSSGNTIYF
TRBV5-4,TRBJ1-4,-,-,TGTGCCAGCAGGGAGGACAGCCGAAATGAAAAACTGTTTTTT,CASREDSRNEKLFF
TRBV9,TRBJ2-7,-,-,TGTGCCAGCAGCGTAGTCGGGAGTGGACTTCCGTTTGATGGCTACGAGCAGTACTTC,CASSVVGSGLPFDGYEQYF
TRBV5-1,TRBJ1-3,-,-,TGCGCCAGCAGCTTCTTTGGAGCCTTCTCTGGAAACACCATATATTTT,CASSFFGAFSGNTIYF
TRBV24-1,TRBJ2-5,-,TRBD2,TGTGCCACCAGTGGCCCGGGAGGGGAGACCCAGTACTTC,CATSGPGGETQYF